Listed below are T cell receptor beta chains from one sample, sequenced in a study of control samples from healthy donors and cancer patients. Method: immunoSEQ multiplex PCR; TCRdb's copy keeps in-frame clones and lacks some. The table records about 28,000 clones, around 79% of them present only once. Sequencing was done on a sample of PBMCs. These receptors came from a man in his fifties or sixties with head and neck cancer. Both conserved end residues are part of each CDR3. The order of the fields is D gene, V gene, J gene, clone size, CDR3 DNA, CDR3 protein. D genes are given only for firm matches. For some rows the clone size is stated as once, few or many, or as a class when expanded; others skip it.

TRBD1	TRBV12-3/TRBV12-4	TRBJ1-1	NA	TGTGCCAGCAGTCGTCGGGACAGCCTATCGTCCTTTTTT	CASSRRDSLSSFF
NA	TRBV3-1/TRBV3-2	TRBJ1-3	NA	TGTGCCAGCAGCCAAGATAAAAGGGGCCCTGGAAACACCATATATTTT	CASSQDKRGPGNTIYF
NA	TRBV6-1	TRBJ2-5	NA	TGTGCCAGCAGTGAATTGTGGGTTGAAGAGACCCAGTACTTC	CASSELWVEETQYF
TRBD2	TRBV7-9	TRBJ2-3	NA	TGTGCCAGCAGCTCAGCGGGAGGTGGCAAAGATACGCAGTATTTT	CASSSAGGGKDTQYF
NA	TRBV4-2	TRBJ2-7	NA	TGTGCCAGCAGCCAAGATCCGCAGGGATCCTACGAGCAGTACTTC	CASSQDPQGSYEQYF
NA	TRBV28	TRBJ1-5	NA	TGTGCCAGCAGTTTCTCCCCTTCCGGGGCCAGTAGCAATCAGCCCCAGCATTTT	CASSFSPSGASSNQPQHF
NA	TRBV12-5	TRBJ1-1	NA	TGTGCTAGTGGTTTGGCACGTGAAGCTTTCTTT	CASGLAREAFF
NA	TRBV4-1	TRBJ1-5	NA	TGCGCCAGCAGCCAGAGGGAGGTTGGGCAGCCCCAGCATTTT	CASSQREVGQPQHF
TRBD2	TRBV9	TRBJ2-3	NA	TGTGCCAGCAGCTCTGTAGGGACTAGCGGGAGGTTGCGCACAGATACGCAGTATTTT	CASSSVGTSGRLRTDTQYF
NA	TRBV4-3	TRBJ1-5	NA	TGCGCCAGCAGCCAAGATTCAGGGATAGGGAATCAGCCCCAGCATTTT	CASSQDSGIGNQPQHF
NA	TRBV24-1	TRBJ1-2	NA	TGTGCCACCTCCTCCGGGTTGTTCTATGGCTACACCTTC	CATSSGLFYGYTF
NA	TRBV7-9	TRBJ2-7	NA	TGTGCCAGCAGGGGGGGGGCGGTGGACGAGCAGTACTTC	CASRGGAVDEQYF
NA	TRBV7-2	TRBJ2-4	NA	TGTGCCAGCAGCCCAGGTACAGGACTAGCCAAAAACATTCAGTACTTC	CASSPGTGLAKNIQYF
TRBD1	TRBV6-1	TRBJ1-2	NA	TGTGCCAGCAGTGAAGCCGCAGGGGGAAACTATGGCTACACCTTC	CASSEAAGGNYGYTF
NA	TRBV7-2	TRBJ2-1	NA	TGTGCCAGCAGCCACAGTACAGGGAGGAATGAGCAGTTCTTC	CASSHSTGRNEQFF
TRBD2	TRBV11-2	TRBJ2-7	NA	TGTGCCAGCAGCTTGTTAACAAAGCGGGATACGTACGAGCAGTACTTC	CASSLLTKRDTYEQYF
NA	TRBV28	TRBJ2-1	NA	TGTGCCAGCAGCCCCGGCCCGGGACCAGCCACGAATGAGCAGTTCTTC	CASSPGPGPATNEQFF
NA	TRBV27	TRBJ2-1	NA	TGTGCCAGCAGCCGGACTGGGCCTAGCTCCTACAATGAGCAGTTCTTC	CASSRTGPSSYNEQFF
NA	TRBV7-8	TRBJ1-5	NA	TGTGCCAGCAGCTTTAGGGGCATTGGGGTTGGCAATCAGCCCCAGCATTTT	CASSFRGIGVGNQPQHF
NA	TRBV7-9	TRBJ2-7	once	TGTGCCAGCAGCTTAGAGGGTCTGGGCCGGGCCTTC	CASSLEGLGRAF
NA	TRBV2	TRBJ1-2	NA	TGTGCCAGCAGGAAAGACAGGTCTGGCTACACCTTC	CASRKDRSGYTF
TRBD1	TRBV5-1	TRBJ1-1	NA	TGCGCCAGCAGCACGACAGGGACTGGTGAAGCTTTCTTT	CASSTTGTGEAFF
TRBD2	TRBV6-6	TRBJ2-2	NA	TGTGCCAGCATCGGGGGGGGCGGGGAGCTGTTTTTT	CASIGGGGELFF
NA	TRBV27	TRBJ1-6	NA	TGTGCCAGCAGTTTAGCTCGGGCCCTAAATTCACCCCTCCACTTT	CASSLARALNSPLHF